A single sample gave rise to the 32 T cell receptor delta chains below, sequenced in a study of γδ T cells in repeated Plasmodium falciparum infection. Bulk repertoires came from Vgamma9/Vdelta2+ or Vdelta2-negative gammadelta T cells flow-sorted from PBMC. TCRdb reprocessed the multiplex PCR reads through CATT. This sample has tens of thousands of delta-chain clones; 1.6% occur once, and the top ten carry roughly 9.2%. Sequenced material: gamma-delta T cells from blood. The receptors here all came from a pool of human donors (malaria-infected and uninfected, not separated).

A note on this clone: A far larger clone is only one base removed, so a read error is likely. The rearrangement links TRDV1 to TRDJ1, with 8 bases identical to TRDD3. The J gene is not listed in TCRdb, so it was assigned here from a DNA match to germline. CDR1 and CDR2 from the germline V gene are TSWWSYY and QGS. Trimming took 3 bases from V and 7 from J; bases not matched to a gene: 19. This CDR3 is built from 18 residues. The CDR3 DNA sequence: TGTGCTCTTGGGGACCCCCTCGGTTCCTTACTGGGGGCCTTTAAACTCATCTTT. Protein product: CALGDPLGSLLGAFKLIF.

This clone has only a few counts. Since a far larger clone is one base different, this is likely a read error. The identical CDR3 is also encoded by other nucleotide sequences in the sample. The chain combines TRDV1 with TRDJ1; 11 nucleotides align to TRDD3. The J gene was not available in TCRdb and was assigned here by matching the DNA to germline segments. CDR3 length equals 20 residues. Per the germline V gene, CDR1 is TSWWSYY and CDR2 is QGS. The V segment lost 6 bases and the J segment 2 bases; nucleotides outside the gene matches: 20. The CDR3 nucleotides are TGTGCTCTTGGAGACCCCCACGTCGGGTACTGGGGGATAAGGACCGATAAACTCATCTTT. Its translation: CALGDPHVGYWGIRTDKLIF.

V is TRDV1 and J is TRDJ1; a weak D match, TRDD2 (6 bases). Trimming pared 4 bases from V and 1 base from J, leaving 22 bases between. The CDR3 consists of 18 residues. The germline gives CDR1 TSWWSYY, CDR2 QGS. The CDR3 loop reads CALGGAFPLLSSTDKLIF. For the CDR3, the DNA is TGTGCTCTTGGGGGGGCCTTCCCCCTCTTGTCAAGCACCGATAAACTCATCTTT.

A remark on this clone: A far larger clone is one nucleotide away, so this likely arose from a read error. The sample has other DNA sequences that encode this CDR3 too. The chain employs TRDV1 and TRDJ1, with D uncertain. V dropped 2 bases and J dropped 0 bases, with 28 bases sitting between them. The CDR3 is 21 residues long. Per germline, CDR1 TSWWSYY and CDR2 QGS. CDR3 sequence: CALGESFPNRWLGRYTDKLIF. CDR3 nucleotide sequence: TGTGCTCTTGGGGAATCTTTTCCCAACCGGTGGCTAGGGAGATACACCGATAAACTCATCTTT.

About this clone itself: A read error likely explains this, since a far larger clone differs by one base. The sample holds other DNA sequences that translate to the same CDR3. The chain has TRDV2 and TRDJ2, with D tentatively TRDD3 (5 bases). Trimming cost V 0 bases and J 3 bases, with 16 bases left between them. The CDR3 loop spans 17 amino acids. Germline V gene sequence: CDR1 GEAIGNYY, CDR2 EKD. CDR3 residues: CACDTVLGTNLTAQLFF. The CDR3 nucleotides read TGTGCCTGTGACACCGTGCTGGGAACGAACCTGACAGCACAACTCTTCTTT.

This clone appeared many times. A far larger clone lies a single base away; this is likely a read error. The sample carries other DNA sequences with the same CDR3. The chain is built from TRDV1 and TRDJ1; 11 bases match TRDD3. CDR3 length: 15 amino acids. Germline V lookup: CDR1 TSWWSYY, CDR2 QGS. Trimming cost V 3 bases and J 6 bases; bases outside gene matches: 6. The CDR3 spells CALGELSLGDNKLIF. CDR3 DNA sequence: TGTGCTCTTGGGGAGCTCTCACTGGGGGATAATAAACTCATCTTT.

In the case of this clone: A far larger clone is one nucleotide away, so this likely arose from a read error. The same CDR3 arises from other DNA sequences in this sample as well. This chain connects TRDV1 to TRDJ1; weak D call: TRDD2 (5 bases). The CDR3 loop spans 25 amino acids. Trimming removed 1 base at V and 1 base at J, with 40 bases between. CDR1 and CDR2 (germline): TSWWSYY, QGS. The DNA of the CDR3 is TGTGCTCTTGGGGAACCCCGGAAACCCTACCCCTTACTCCGTGCCACCATTAGGAGCACCGATAAACTCATCTTT. It translates to CALGEPRKPYPLLRATIRSTDKLIF.

This clone was counted only a few times. One base separates it from a far larger clone, so it is likely a read error. This same CDR3 is encoded by further DNA sequences in the sample. The chain employs TRDV1 and TRDJ1; possibly TRDD3 for D (6 bases). TCRdb is silent on the J gene; assignment here came from matching the DNA to germline. V dropped 3 bases and J dropped 0 bases, with 17 bases sitting between them. This CDR3 comprises 17 residues. Looked up from germline, CDR1 is TSWWSYY and CDR2 is QGS. The CDR3 DNA is TGTGCTCTTGGGGATTTGAGGTACTGGGTTTACACCGATAAACTCATCTTT. The encoded protein is CALGDLRYWVYTDKLIF.

A few counts support this clone. TCRdb's protein, taken from a much larger clone, differs from this DNA's translation at residue 8, likely owing to a read error; the protein displayed comes from the DNA. The rearrangement uses TRDV2 and TRDJ1; TRDD3 matches at 7 bases. The J gene, not given by TCRdb, was assigned here from a germline match of the nucleotide sequence. Looked up from germline, CDR1 is GEAIGNYY and CDR2 is EKD. The V segment lost 8 bases and the J segment 0 bases; nucleotides outside the gene matches: 14. CDR3 length: 16 residues. CDR3 loop: CASRRTGELYTDKLIF. In nucleotides, the CDR3 is TGTGCCTCCAGGAGAACTGGGGAACTGTACACCGATAAACTCATCTTT.

As regards this clone: The protein recorded in TCRdb matches a much larger clone and deviates from this DNA's translation at residue 3, suggesting a read error; the protein here is obtained by translating the DNA. The J gene is TRDJ1, the V gene TRDV1, with 8 bases aligning to TRDD3. No J segment appears in TCRdb, so it was assigned here by matching the sequence to germline. The CDR3 is 25 amino acids. Germline CDR1 and CDR2: TSWWSYY and QGS. CDR3 protein: CAIGDLRPSRTYWGSPRVNTDKLIF. CDR3 coding DNA: TGTGCTATTGGGGACCTACGGCCTTCCCGAACCTACTGGGGGTCTCCCCGCGTGAACACCGATAAACTCATCTTT.

This clone has only a few counts. TCRdb records a much larger clone's protein for this DNA, with a difference at residue 17 that likely arises from a read error; the protein given is the translation of the DNA. The rearrangement uses TRDV1 and TRDJ1; 10 nucleotides align to TRDD3. Because TCRdb records no J gene, it was assigned here through a match of the DNA to germline. Germline lookup yields CDR1 TSWWSYY and CDR2 QGS. The CDR3 is made up of 23 amino acids. The trim removed 0 bases at V and 1 base at J, leaving 23 bases unmatched. The chain's CDR3 is CALGELLACGVGDTSRCTDKLIF. The CDR3 nucleotides read TGTGCTCTTGGGGAACTATTGGCCTGCGGGGTGGGGGATACAAGCCGGTGCACCGATAAACTCATCTTT.

This clone was seen more than once but under ten times. TCRdb records a much larger clone's protein for this DNA, with a difference at residue 18 that likely arises from a read error; the protein given is the translation of the DNA. This chain connects TRDV1 to TRDJ1; a weak D match, TRDD3 (5 bases). In the absence of a J gene in TCRdb, the DNA was matched to germline to assign it here. The CDR3 contains 21 residues. Looked up from germline, CDR1 is TSWWSYY and CDR2 is QGS. For the CDR3, the DNA is TGTGCTCTTGGGGAACTAGCGGTGGCGGGATCCTCAAGGTGGTACACCGATAGACTCATCTTT. It codes for CALGELAVAGSSRWYTDRLIF.

Only a few counts were recorded for this clone. A far larger clone is one base from this, pointing to a likely read error. Other nucleotide sequences from this sample produce the same CDR3. No call exists for the J gene, whereas the V gene is TRDV1; no check of the table's D call, TRDD3, against the DNA was made. This CDR3 comprises 20 residues. Germline CDR1 TSWWSYY, CDR2 QGS. The CDR3 sequence is CALGDPSSVGGLLYTDKLIF. In DNA, the CDR3 is TGTGCTCTTGGGGATCCTTCCTCCGTCGGGGGGCTTCTGTACACCGATAAGCTCATCTTT.

This clone was seen only a few times. This may be a read error, as it is one base from a much larger clone. The same CDR3 arises from other DNA sequences in this sample as well. The V gene is TRDV2, the J gene TRDJ3; TRDD3 aligns across 8 bases. Germline matching of the DNA provided the J gene here, since TCRdb leaves it blank. The germline V gene encodes CDR1 GEAIGNYY and CDR2 EKD. The CDR3 is made up of 23 amino acids. The CDR3: CACDTAGGGGSTFGSWDTRQMFF. Written as DNA, the CDR3 is TGTGCCTGTGACACCGCGGGTGGTGGGGGATCTACTTTCGGCTCCTGGGACACCAGACAGATGTTTTTC.

In this sample, this clone turned up a few times. The protein held in TCRdb is that of a much larger clone and does not match this DNA's translation at residue 8, likely because of a read error; the protein shown is translated from the DNA. J is TRDJ1 and V is TRDV3; TRDD3 matches at 13 bases. Since TCRdb gives no J gene, matching the DNA to germline was used here to assign it. CDR3 length equals 20 residues. Germline-derived CDR1 and CDR2 are TVYSNPD and GDNSRS (reference sequence). J lost 3 bases, V lost 1 base, and 20 bases had no gene match. The CDR3 loop reads CAFIGGALSVLGDTSDKLIF. The CDR3 region has the DNA TGTGCCTTTATCGGCGGCGCCCTCTCTGTACTGGGGGATACGTCCGATAAACTCATCTTT.

Notes on this clone: With only one base between it and a far larger clone, this is likely a read error. Distinct nucleotide sequences in the sample also encode this CDR3. This chain joins TRDV1 and TRDJ1, with 7 bases fitting TRDD3. V lost 0 bases and J lost 7; bases outside the gene matches: 20. CDR1 and CDR2 (germline): TSWWSYY, QGS. The CDR3 has 19 amino acids. CDR3 DNA sequence: TGTGCTCTTGGGGAACTAGTACCTACAGGGGATAAATTAATACGTAAACTCATCTTT. Translated, it gives CALGELVPTGDKLIRKLIF.

In its sample, this clone was seen many times. The chain couples TRDV2 to TRDJ1; 11 nucleotides match TRDD3. The V segment lost 2 bases and the J segment 1 base; nucleotides outside the gene matches: 5. CDR3 length equals 16 residues. The V gene's germline CDR1 is GEAIGNYY and CDR2 EKD. Here the CDR3 DNA reads TGTGCCTGTGACAACCTGGGGGATACACGCACCGATAAACTCATCTTT. The encoded protein is CACDNLGDTRTDKLIF.

This clone was observed many times. The chain links TRDV1 to TRDJ1; 8 positions agree with TRDD3. J gave up 0 bases and V 5 bases, and 23 bases lay outside the gene matches. The CDR3 has 21 amino acids. Germline CDR1 reads TSWWSYY; CDR2 reads QGS. CDR3 region: CALGNYVHPLGDPPYTDKLIF. CDR3 DNA: TGTGCTCTTGGGAACTACGTTCACCCTTTGGGGGATCCACCGTACACCGATAAACTCATCTTT.

This clone was seen more than once but under ten times. TCRdb's protein for this DNA is that of a much larger clone and differs from the translation at residue 7, likely a read error; the protein shown is the DNA translation. The chain uses TRDV2 and TRDJ1; 8 bases fit TRDD3. The germline V gene has CDR1 GEAIGNYY and CDR2 EKD. With V trimmed by 0 bases and J by 0 bases, 14 bases remained unmatched. The CDR3 covers 19 residues. CDR3 region: CACDTVNQLGVRHTDKLIF. The CDR3 DNA sequence: TGTGCCTGTGACACCGTTAACCAACTGGGGGTTCGGCACACCGATAAACTCATCTTT.

This clone turned up a few times. A read error is likely here: a far larger clone is one base away. The sample carries other DNA sequences with the same CDR3. The chain couples TRDV2 to TRDJ1, with 12 bases aligning to TRDD3. Because TCRdb records no J gene, it was assigned here through a match of the DNA to germline. Germline assignment: CDR1 GEAIGNYY and CDR2 EKD. The CDR3 contains 19 residues. CDR3 nucleotide sequence: TGTGCCTGTGACCGATTAACTGGGGGATACTTGCAGTACACCGACAAACTCATCTTT. It yields the protein CACDRLTGGYLQYTDKLIF.

To note about this clone: A single base is all that separates this from a far larger clone, so a read error is likely. Other nucleotide sequences from this sample produce the same CDR3. The V gene is given as TRDV1, and no J gene call is available; TRDD3 is the table's D call and was not checked against the DNA. The CDR3 runs to 21 residues. Germline assignment: CDR1 TSWWSYY and CDR2 QGS. CDR3 bases: TGTGCTCTTGGGGAACTACCTACAGGGTGGGGGATACGATGGGACACCCGACAGATGTTCTTC. Amino acid sequence: CALGELPTGWGIRWDTRQMFF.

In regard to this clone: The protein that TCRdb holds for this DNA derives from a much larger clone and differs from the translated DNA at residue 13, which likely indicates a read error; the protein shown here is translated from the DNA. The V gene is TRDV1, the J gene TRDJ1; TRDD3 is a possible D gene (5 bases). TCRdb records no J gene; here it was assigned by comparing the DNA to germline. CDR1 is TSWWSYY, CDR2 QGS, per germline. The CDR3 spans 19 residues. The germline V and J ends were trimmed by 4 bases and 1 base, with 25 bases remaining between them. The CDR3 sequence: CALGGLSRSGALCTDKLIF. CDR3 coding DNA: TGTGCTCTTGGGGGACTCTCGAGGTCGGGGGCCCTGTGCACCGATAAACTCATCTTT.

This clone was recorded a few times. The TCRdb protein, from a much larger clone, departs from this DNA's translation at residue 6, likely by read error; the protein shown derives from the DNA. Other nucleotide sequences in the sample specify the same CDR3. The chain carries TRDV1 and TRDJ1; unclear D gene. The V and J ends lost 2 bases and 7 bases respectively, with 5 bases between them. Germline lookup yields CDR1 TSWWSYY and CDR2 QGS. The CDR3 spans 11 residues. CDR3 in amino acids: CALGEKRKLIF. CDR3 DNA sequence: TGTGCTCTTGGGGAAAAGCGTAAACTCATCTTT.

About this clone: TCRdb's protein for this DNA is that of a much larger clone and differs from the translation at residue 18, likely a read error; the protein shown is the DNA translation. The chain employs TRDV1 and TRDJ1; 8 bases align to TRDD3. The CDR3 extends over 19 amino acids. Germline V gene data show CDR1 as TSWWSYY and CDR2 as QGS. The CDR3 loop is CALGEHYVSGDIDTDKLTF. The DNA for the CDR3 is TGTGCTCTTGGGGAACATTACGTCTCGGGGGATATTGATACCGATAAACTCACCTTT.

This clone was observed a handful of times. The TCRdb protein comes from a much larger clone and disagrees with this DNA's translation at residue 14, likely due to a read error; the protein given here is derived from the DNA. CDR3 coding DNA: TGTGCTCTTGGCCCATTACCCAGCCGCAAAGCCTACGAGCCGGGGATACGCGTCGATAAACTCATCTTT. Amino acids: CALGPLPSRKAYEPGIRVDKLIF. V gene TRDV1 combines with J gene TRDJ1; 9 nucleotides align to TRDD3. Matching the DNA to germline supplied the J gene, which TCRdb does not give. V lost 6 bases, J lost 4 bases, and 33 bases stayed unmatched. Germline V gene sequence: CDR1 TSWWSYY, CDR2 QGS. This CDR3 spans 23 amino acids.

Comment on this clone: TCRdb assigns this DNA the protein of a much larger clone, which departs from its translation at residue 13; this likely reflects a read error, and the protein shown comes from translating the DNA. The V and J genes are TRDV1 and TRDJ1; 10 bases line up with TRDD3. The J gene, absent from TCRdb, was called here by matching the DNA to germline. V trimming: 0 bases; J trimming: 8 bases; junction bases outside the gene matches: 21. Per the germline V gene, CDR1 is TSWWSYY and CDR2 is QGS. There are 20 residues in the CDR3. The CDR3 sequence: CALGELRNQLGDASGGKLIF. The CDR3 nucleotides are TGTGCTCTTGGGGAACTTCGGAACCAACTGGGGGATGCGTCAGGTGGGAAACTCATCTTT.

About this clone itself: The protein recorded in TCRdb matches a much larger clone and deviates from this DNA's translation at residue 4, suggesting a read error; the protein here is obtained by translating the DNA. The CDR3 region is CACGNLGDPTYTDKLIF. The CDR3 DNA sequence: TGTGCCTGTGGCAATTTGGGGGACCCGACGTACACCGATAAACTCATCTTT. The chain is built from TRDV2 and TRDJ1; 7 bases agree with TRDD3. The J gene was not available in TCRdb and was assigned here by matching the DNA to germline segments. This CDR3 contains 17 residues. Germline loops: CDR1 GEAIGNYY, CDR2 EKD. The V segment lost 5 bases and the J segment 0 bases; nucleotides outside the gene matches: 14.

This clone was observed at least ten times. The chain joins TRDV1 to TRDJ1; D ambiguous. Germline values: CDR1 TSWWSYY, CDR2 QGS. This CDR3 is built from 18 residues. The ends were cut back, 1 base at V and 0 bases at J, with 18 bases in the middle. CDR3 sequence: CALGERAPRLPHTDKLIF. The DNA for the CDR3 is TGTGCTCTTGGGGAACGGGCCCCGAGACTCCCTCACACCGATAAACTCATCTTT.

On this clone itself: This DNA's translation and the protein TCRdb lists, from a much larger clone, do not match at residue 4, likely due to a read error; the protein shown is translated from the DNA. Different DNA sequences within this sample yield the same CDR3. CDR3 DNA sequence: TGTGCCTGTGGCACCGTGAATGGGGGATACGCGACGTACACCGACAAACTCATCTTT. It yields the protein CACGTVNGGYATYTDKLIF. The chain is built from TRDV2 and TRDJ1; 11 bases are shared with TRDD3. Here the J gene came from matching the DNA to germline, since TCRdb omits it. Germline values: CDR1 GEAIGNYY, CDR2 EKD. The CDR3 extends over 19 amino acids.

This clone was counted a few times. A read error is possible here, since a much larger clone lies one base away. This chain joins TRDV2 and TRDJ3; 11 bases map to TRDD3. TCRdb supplies no J gene; here it was assigned by aligning the nucleotide sequence to germline. There are 21 residues in the CDR3. Looked up from germline, CDR1 is GEAIGNYY and CDR2 is EKD. This chain's CDR3 is CACDYVLGDRPSSWDTRQMFF. The CDR3 DNA is TGTGCCTGTGATTATGTACTGGGGGATAGGCCGAGCTCCTGGGACACCAGACAGATGTTTTTC.

With regard to this clone: TCRdb records a much larger clone's protein for this DNA, with a difference at residue 9 that likely arises from a read error; the protein given is the translation of the DNA. V gene TRDV1 combines with J gene TRDJ1, with TRDD3 identical over 8 bases. TCRdb is silent on the J gene; assignment here came from matching the DNA to germline. Germline V gene data show CDR1 as TSWWSYY and CDR2 as QGS. Losses at the gene ends were 4 bases for V and 3 bases for J; bases not matched to a gene: 13. This CDR3 comprises 17 residues. CDR3 residues: CALGGRLGGSYSDKLIF. For the CDR3, the DNA is TGTGCTCTTGGGGGGCGACTGGGGGGTAGTTACTCCGATAAACTCATCTTT.

A remark on this clone: A clone one base away is much larger, so this may be a read error. The V call is TRDV2, the J call TRDJ3; 12 nucleotides agree with TRDD3. TCRdb lists no J gene, so it was determined here by aligning the DNA to germline. Germline V gives CDR1 GEAIGNYY, CDR2 EKD. The CDR3 is 20 amino acids. The DNA of the CDR3 is TGTGCCTGTGACACCGTTCCGCTGGGGGATACGGTCTGGGACACCAGACAGATGTTTTTC. Translated, it gives CACDTVPLGDTVWDTRQMFF.